This note documents a single TCR beta chain sequence. The antigen remains unidentified. CDR1 and CDR2 (germline): KGHSH, LQKENI. After removal of 2 bases from V and 8 bases from J, the junction contained 8 bases not matched to a gene. The CDR3 spans 17 residues. The CDR3 regions of TCR beta were amplified from RNA transcripts. The HTBI primer set was used in a first-round RT-PCR of the TCR CDR3. From the multiplex PCR reads, TCRdb called clonotypes with MiXCR, one entry per CDR3 protein. Among a few hundred thousand distinct CDR3 sequences, about 16% were seen once, and the ten largest hold about 29%. These data originate in a study of T cells in Graves' hyperthyroidism and ophthalmopathy. Across the study: The authors collected peripheral blood at initial diagnosis, before any treatment. Study-wide points: Most clonotypes that expanded in the thyroid above 0.001 also showed up in blood.

The TCR was taken from a woman in her 30s with Graves' ophthalmopathy. V is TRBV18 and J is TRBJ2-2, with TRBD2 matching 13 bases. Sequenced: blood. The CDR3 nucleotides are TGTGCCAGCTCACCAAGACTAGCGGGAGGCCGTGCGGGGGAGCTGTTTTTT. Protein product: CASSPRLAGGRAGELFF. Full variable domain (rest looked up from reference TRBV18 and TRBJ2-2): NAGVMQNPRHLVRRRGQEARLRCSPMKGHSHVYWYRQLPEEGLKFMVYLQKENIIDESGMPKERFSAEFPKEGPSILRIQQVVRGDSAAYFCASSPRLAGGRAGELFFGEGSRLTVL.